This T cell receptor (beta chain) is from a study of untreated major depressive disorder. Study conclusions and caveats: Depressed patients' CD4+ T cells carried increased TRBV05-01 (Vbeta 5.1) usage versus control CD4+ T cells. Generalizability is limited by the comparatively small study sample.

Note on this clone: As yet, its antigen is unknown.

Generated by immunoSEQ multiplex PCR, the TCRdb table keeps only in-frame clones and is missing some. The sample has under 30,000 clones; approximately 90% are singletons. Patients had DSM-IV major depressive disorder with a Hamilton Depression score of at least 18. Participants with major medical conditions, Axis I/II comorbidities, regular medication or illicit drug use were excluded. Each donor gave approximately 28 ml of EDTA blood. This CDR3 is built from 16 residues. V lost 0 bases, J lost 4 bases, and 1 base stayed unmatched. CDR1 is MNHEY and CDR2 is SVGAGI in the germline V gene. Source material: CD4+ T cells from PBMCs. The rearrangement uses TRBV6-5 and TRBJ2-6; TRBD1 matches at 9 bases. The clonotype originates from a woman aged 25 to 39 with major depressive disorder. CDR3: CASSYSGQGGANVLTF. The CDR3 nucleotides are TGTGCCAGCAGTTACTCGGGACAGGGCGGGGCCAACGTCCTGACTTTC.